This T cell receptor beta chain was observed in a study of early T cells in non-severe SARS-CoV-2 infection. At the level of the study: Unpaired chains resulted from sequencing bulk RNA of unsorted whole blood.

Individual cDNA molecules received unique molecular identifiers. A single record per CDR3 protein comes from TCRdb applying MiXCR to the 5' RACE reads. The table includes around 78,000 distinct CDR3 sequences, over 11% detected once. Only a few counts were recorded for this clonotype. This CDR3 has 18 residues. The trim removed 1 base at V and 0 bases at J, leaving 7 bases unmatched. Germline V gene lookup returns CDR1 DFQATT and CDR2 SNEGSKA (reference sequence). The chain recombines TRBV20-1 with TRBJ2-1; 12 nucleotides align to TRBD2. Material for sequencing was whole blood. The source is an adult who was a healthcare worker with PCR-confirmed SARS-CoV-2 infection or an uninfected control (not recorded which). Written as DNA, the CDR3 is TGCAGTGCTAGAGGAGGACTAGCGGGGACTAGCTCCTACAATGAGCAGTTCTTC. Amino acid sequence: CSARGGLAGTSSYNEQFF.